This T cell receptor (beta chain) was found in a study of response to subunit inactivated influenza vaccine. General observations from the study: The study's authors posited that every seasonal influenza vaccination enlists few new T cells.

With regard to this clonotype: Its matching antigen is unknown.

This CDR3 comprises 17 residues. Per germline, CDR1 LGHNA and CDR2 YNFKEQ. With V trimmed by 0 bases and J by 9 bases, 13 bases remained unmatched. TCRdb independently ran MiXCR on the RT-PCR reads; one entry per CDR3 protein. The sample records under 500,000 distinct CDR3 sequences, roughly 9.8% being singletons. The sample in question was PBMCs from blood, obtained roughly 6 weeks after vaccination. This sequence was found in a man aged 50-59 years who received an inactivated influenza vaccine. This chain connects TRBV4-2 to TRBJ2-1, with 8 bases aligning to TRBD2. The CDR3 is CASSQDAGLAGTGEQFF. The DNA of the CDR3 is TGTGCCAGCAGCCAAGACGCGGGTCTAGCGGGTACAGGTGAGCAGTTCTTC.